These 17 T cell receptor beta chains were all obtained from the same sample, sequenced in a study of OX40 agonist ivuxolimab in advanced cancers. Generated by immunoSEQ multiplex PCR, the TCRdb table keeps only in-frame clones and is missing some. The sample contains about 100,000 clones, approximately 90% of which appear only once. The source was CD4+ or CD8+ T cells sorted from blood, collected in a trial of the OX40 agonist ivuxolimab. The receptors stem from an adult with an advanced solid tumor such as melanoma, head and neck, liver or kidney cancer.

This clone has a handful of counts. The V call is TRBV6-1, the J call TRBJ1-3, with a tentative D call TRBD1 (5 bases). From germline, CDR1 is MNHNS and CDR2 SASEGT. The CDR3 extends over 12 amino acids. Between the trimmed V and J ends, which lost 7 bases and 6 bases, there was a span of 10 bases. CDR3 loop: CASIPGPNTIYF. Written as DNA, the CDR3 is TGTGCCAGCATCCCAGGGCCAAACACCATATATTTT.

The V and J genes are TRBV5-1 and TRBJ2-3, with TRBD2 matching over 13 bases. Germline CDR1 is SGHRS and CDR2 is YFSETQ. The CDR3 runs to 19 residues. The V segment lost 4 bases and the J segment 4 bases; nucleotides outside the gene matches: 15. Here the CDR3 DNA reads TGCGCCAGCAGCAGGCGACTAGCGGGGGGCGCCAGACTCCCAGATACGCAGTATTTT. It specifies CASSRRLAGGARLPDTQYF.

The chain carries TRBV5-1 and TRBJ2-7, with D unresolved. This CDR3 contains 13 residues. V lost 0 bases and J 6 bases, leaving 10 bases between the germline ends. Germline assignment: CDR1 SGHRS and CDR2 YFSETQ. CDR3 protein: CASSLGLGGEQYF. CDR3 coding DNA: TGCGCCAGCAGCTTGGGTCTAGGCGGCGAGCAGTACTTC.

The gene calls are TRBV28 and TRBJ2-2; D tentatively reads TRBD1 or TRBD2 (5 bases each). The V gene's germline CDR1 is MDHEN and CDR2 SYDVKM. With 3 bases removed from V and 9 bases from J, the gap between germline ends came to 11 bases. The CDR3 covers 13 residues. The CDR3 sequence: CASSFGANRELFF. The CDR3 DNA follows: TGTGCCAGCAGTTTCGGGGCGAACCGGGAGCTGTTTTTT.

The chain has TRBV10-3 and TRBJ2-7, with a tentative D call TRBD2 (6 bases). The CDR3 sequence is 14 residues long. In germline, CDR1 is ENHRY, CDR2 SYGVKD. The V end was cut by 11 bases, the J end by 2 bases, with 19 bases between. CDR3 DNA sequence: TGTGCCGGGGCGGGGCCACAGGACCCCTACGAGCAGTACTTC. Amino acid sequence: CAGAGPQDPYEQYF.

The J gene is TRBJ2-2, the V gene TRBV14; D call uncertain. The CDR3 runs to 17 residues. CDR1 and CDR2 (germline): SGHDN, FVKESK. V lost 0 bases and J 6 bases, leaving 17 bases between the germline ends. The DNA of the CDR3 is TGTGCCAGCAGCCAAGAAAGCTACAGCCCTCGGTCCGGGGAGCTGTTTTTT. Its protein product is CASSQESYSPRSGELFF.

This clone was detected only once. This chain uses TRBV6-6 with TRBJ2-2; TRBD1 is a possible D gene (6 bases). The CDR3 contains 15 residues. The V and J ends lost 5 bases and 3 bases respectively, with 13 bases between them. Germline values: CDR1 MNHNY, CDR2 SVGAGI (reference sequence). This CDR3 is CASSTLGADTGELFF. CDR3 DNA: TGTGCCAGCAGTACGCTGGGGGCTGACACCGGGGAGCTGTTTTTT.

The chain links TRBV9 to TRBJ2-5; 15 nucleotides align to TRBD2. The germline CDR1 and CDR2 sequences are SGDLS and YYNGEE. V was clipped by 5 bases and J by 1 base; unmatched bases: 3. The CDR3 totals 16 residues. The CDR3 DNA is TGTGCCAGCAGAGGGACTAGCGGGAGGTCCCAAGAGACCCAGTACTTC. Residues: CASRGTSGRSQETQYF. The full variable domain, rest sourced from reference TRBV9 and TRBJ2-5, is DSGVTQTPKHLITATGQRVTLRCSPRSGDLSVYWYQQSLDQGLQFLIQYYNGEERAKGNILERFSAQQFPDLHSELNLSSLELGDSALYFCASRGTSGRSQETQYFGPGTRLLVL.

CDR3 nucleotides: TGTGCCAGCAGCCTCGTGGGGGCTGGAAACACCATATATTTT. Residues: CASSLVGAGNTIYF. The rearrangement uses TRBV7-6 and TRBJ1-3; D perhaps matches TRBD1 (5 bases). This CDR3 is 14 amino acids long. V shed 5 bases and J shed 2 bases, with 10 bases lying between them. CDR1 is SGHVS, CDR2 FNYEAQ, per germline.

This clone was detected only once. V is TRBV7-2 and J is TRBJ2-2; no reliable D call. Trimming cost V 3 bases and J 5 bases, with 13 bases left between them. This CDR3 has 15 residues. Looked up from germline, CDR1 is SGHTA and CDR2 is FQGNSA. The CDR3 loop reads CASSLGMTRTGELFF. The CDR3 nucleotides are TGTGCCAGCAGCTTGGGTATGACAAGGACCGGGGAGCTGTTTTTT.

This clone was found once. The genes are TRBV6-4 and TRBJ2-3; D is unclear. Trimming removed 4 bases at V and 0 bases at J, with 5 bases between. This CDR3 comprises 13 residues. Per the germline V gene, CDR1 is MRHNA and CDR2 is SNTAGT. CDR3 protein: CASSVDSTDTQYF. The CDR3 DNA sequence: TGTGCCAGCAGTGTGGACAGCACAGATACGCAGTATTTT.

V usage is TRBV29-1 and J usage is TRBJ2-1; TRBD2 aligns across 8 bases. CDR1 SQVTM and CDR2 ANQGSEA come from the germline V gene. The CDR3 totals 13 residues. V lost 1 base and J lost 6; bases outside the gene matches: 2. CDR3 protein: CSVEGLASNEQFF. The CDR3 DNA reads as TGCAGCGTTGAAGGACTAGCGAGCAATGAGCAGTTCTTC.

The chain is built from TRBV10-2 and TRBJ1-1; 9 nucleotides line up with TRBD1. Trimming removed 0 bases from V and 7 bases from J; junction bases left unmatched: 12. The CDR3 consists of 17 residues. Germline CDR1 WSHSY, CDR2 SAAADI. In nucleotides, the CDR3 is TGCGCCAGCAGTGAGTCTCGGGGGACAGGGCCTTGGGGTGAAGCTTTCTTT. Its translation is CASSESRGTGPWGEAFF.

The gene calls are TRBV30 and TRBJ1-2; 7 bases fit TRBD1. The ends lost 5 bases at V and 7 bases at J; junction bases unmatched: 4. This CDR3 contains 11 residues. In germline, CDR1 is GTSNPN, CDR2 SVGIG (reference sequence). CDR3 sequence reads: CAWGRGLGYTF. The CDR3 DNA sequence: TGTGCCTGGGGGAGGGGGCTTGGCTACACCTTC.

The chain uses TRBV25-1 and TRBJ1-4; 7 bases match TRBD1. The germline gives CDR1 MGHDK, CDR2 SYGVNS. This CDR3 contains 15 residues. Trimming took 3 bases from V and 4 from J; bases not matched to a gene: 5. The CDR3: CASSEGGQLNEKLFF. CDR3 sequence (DNA): TGTGCCAGCAGTGAGGGGGGACAGCTTAATGAAAAACTGTTTTTT.

This clone was observed once. This chain joins TRBV30 and TRBJ2-7; the D gene is possibly TRBD1 (6 bases). The V and J ends lost 7 bases and 2 bases respectively, with 18 bases between them. This CDR3 contains 14 residues. CDR1 GTSNPN and CDR2 SVGIG come from the germline V gene (reference sequence). This CDR3 reads CAYLEQGYTYEQYF. The CDR3 region has the DNA TGTGCCTACCTCGAACAGGGATATACCTACGAGCAGTACTTC.

The gene calls are TRBV5-1 and TRBJ1-1; 12 nucleotides line up with TRBD1. The trim removed 2 bases at V and 8 bases at J, leaving 1 base unmatched. This CDR3 is built from 13 residues. The germline V gene has CDR1 SGHRS and CDR2 YFSETQ. CDR3 region: CASSLGTGGEAFF. The CDR3 DNA is TGCGCCAGCAGCTTAGGGACAGGGGGCGAAGCTTTCTTT.